This is a list of T cell receptor beta chains from one sample in a study of blood T cells in healthy people across ages. TCRdb re-called the 5' RACE reads with MiXCR, one entry per CDR3 protein. The table includes around 1,000,000 distinct CDR3 sequences, almost 25% detected once. These same records also appear under a second study, on T cells of mothers and their children.

The sample consisted of blood. Receptor source: a girl aged 2-9 years in good health. The CDR3 runs from the conserved cysteine through the conserved F or W. D genes are given only for firm matches. Rows give clone size only sometimes, using once, few, many, or a class for an expanded clone.

V gene: TRBV28
D gene: .
J gene: TRBJ2-5
clone size: few
CDR3 protein: CASSSNRTPRKTQYF
CDR3 DNA: TGTGCCAGCAGTTCAAACCGGACTCCGAGGAAGACCCAGTACTTC

V gene: TRBV6-6
D gene: TRBD1
J gene: TRBJ1-1
clone size: .
CDR3 protein: CASSISDRVVKGAFF
CDR3 DNA: TGTGCCAGCAGTATCTCGGACAGGGTTGTGAAAGGAGCTTTCTTT

V gene: TRBV6-5
D gene: .
J gene: TRBJ2-7
clone size: .
CDR3 protein: CASKGVGAYEQYF
CDR3 DNA: TGTGCCTCGAAAGGGGTTGGAGCCTACGAGCAGTACTTC

V gene: TRBV20-1
D gene: .
J gene: TRBJ1-6
clone size: .
CDR3 protein: CSASQGLGSPLHF
CDR3 DNA: TGCAGTGCTAGTCAGGGTTTGGGGTCACCCCTCCACTTT

V gene: TRBV12-3/TRBV12-4
D gene: TRBD1
J gene: TRBJ1-2
clone size: .
CDR3 protein: CASSSTGRAGYTF
CDR3 DNA: TGTGCCAGCAGTTCGACAGGGAGGGCTGGCTACACCTTC

V gene: TRBV9
D gene: TRBD1
J gene: TRBJ2-7
clone size: few
CDR3 protein: CASSVGAGGYEQYF
CDR3 DNA: TGTGCCAGCAGCGTAGGGGCAGGGGGCTACGAGCAGTACTTC

V gene: TRBV7-9
D gene: .
J gene: TRBJ2-7
clone size: .
CDR3 protein: CASSDGGFLSSYEQYF
CDR3 DNA: TGTGCCAGCAGCGACGGCGGCTTTTTGAGCTCCTACGAGCAGTACTTC

V gene: TRBV29-1
D gene: .
J gene: TRBJ2-7
clone size: few
CDR3 protein: CSVVDFHYEQYF
CDR3 DNA: TGCAGCGTAGTCGACTTTCACTACGAGCAGTACTTC

V gene: TRBV6-2/TRBV6-3
D gene: .
J gene: TRBJ2-1
clone size: few
CDR3 protein: CASSYELARGEQFF
CDR3 DNA: TGTGCCAGCAGTTATGAACTTGCCCGAGGTGAGCAGTTCTTC

V gene: TRBV19
D gene: .
J gene: TRBJ2-6
clone size: .
CDR3 protein: CASSMDGANVLTF
CDR3 DNA: TGTGCCAGTAGTATGGATGGGGCCAACGTCCTGACTTTC

V gene: TRBV2
D gene: .
J gene: TRBJ2-5
clone size: few
CDR3 protein: CASNALRGETQYF
CDR3 DNA: TGTGCCAGCAACGCGTTACGGGGAGAGACCCAGTACTTC

V gene: TRBV9
D gene: TRBD2
J gene: TRBJ2-7
clone size: few
CDR3 protein: CASSGTSGNYEQYF
CDR3 DNA: TGTGCCAGCAGCGGGACTAGCGGAAATTACGAGCAGTACTTC

V gene: TRBV4-1
D gene: .
J gene: TRBJ2-7
clone size: few
CDR3 protein: CASSHPLGGRSSYEQYF
CDR3 DNA: TGCGCCAGCAGCCACCCCCTGGGCGGACGGAGCTCCTACGAGCAGTACTTC

V gene: TRBV5-1
D gene: .
J gene: TRBJ2-1
clone size: once
CDR3 protein: CASSLWYRRPLYNEQFF
CDR3 DNA: TGCGCCAGCAGCTTGTGGTATCGGCGGCCTCTCTACAATGAGCAGTTCTTC

V gene: TRBV10-3
D gene: TRBD2
J gene: TRBJ2-1
clone size: few
CDR3 protein: CAISHLAGEEQFF
CDR3 DNA: TGTGCCATCAGCCACCTAGCGGGAGAAGAGCAGTTCTTC

V gene: TRBV7-9
D gene: TRBD2
J gene: TRBJ2-1
clone size: few
CDR3 protein: CASSLFSGGPTDEQFF
CDR3 DNA: TGTGCCAGCAGCTTATTTAGCGGGGGCCCGACAGATGAGCAGTTCTTC

V gene: TRBV5-1
D gene: .
J gene: TRBJ2-5
clone size: .
CDR3 protein: CASSPDGRRKETQYF
CDR3 DNA: TGCGCCAGCAGCCCAGATGGACGACGGAAAGAGACCCAGTACTTC

V gene: TRBV25-1
D gene: .
J gene: TRBJ1-2
clone size: few
CDR3 protein: CASSESKVRREGYTF
CDR3 DNA: TGTGCCAGCAGTGAGTCCAAGGTCAGGCGGGAAGGCTACACCTTC

V gene: TRBV28
D gene: .
J gene: TRBJ1-2
clone size: .
CDR3 protein: CASSLFAQGSYTF
CDR3 DNA: TGTGCCAGCAGTTTATTCGCCCAGGGAAGCTACACCTTC

V gene: TRBV6-2/TRBV6-3
D gene: .
J gene: TRBJ1-2
clone size: few
CDR3 protein: CASSYSIEGIYGYTF
CDR3 DNA: TGTGCCAGCAGTTACTCGATCGAGGGGATCTATGGCTACACCTTC

V gene: TRBV6-2/TRBV6-3
D gene: .
J gene: TRBJ1-1
clone size: few
CDR3 protein: CASTHFAGANTEAFF
CDR3 DNA: TGTGCCAGCACCCACTTCGCCGGGGCGAACACTGAAGCTTTCTTT

V gene: TRBV5-1
D gene: .
J gene: TRBJ2-7
clone size: .
CDR3 protein: CASSLGTGRREQYF
CDR3 DNA: TGCGCCAGCAGCTTAGGTACAGGGCGGAGGGAGCAGTACTTC

V gene: TRBV5-6
D gene: TRBD2
J gene: TRBJ2-3
clone size: .
CDR3 protein: CASSLSAGWETDTQYF
CDR3 DNA: TGTGCCAGCAGCTTGTCAGCGGGATGGGAAACAGATACGCAGTATTTT

V gene: TRBV28
D gene: .
J gene: TRBJ1-5
clone size: .
CDR3 protein: CASSLWGGVRHNQPQHF
CDR3 DNA: TGTGCCAGCAGTTTATGGGGAGGGGTCCGTCACAATCAGCCCCAGCATTTT

V gene: TRBV3-1
D gene: .
J gene: TRBJ2-7
clone size: .
CDR3 protein: CASSQFRGAYEQYF
CDR3 DNA: TGTGCCAGCAGCCAATTTCGCGGGGCCTACGAGCAGTACTTC

V gene: TRBV5-1
D gene: .
J gene: TRBJ2-4
clone size: .
CDR3 protein: CASTPVWGEMTENIQYF
CDR3 DNA: TGCGCCAGCACCCCGGTCTGGGGGGAAATGACCGAAAACATTCAGTACTTC

V gene: TRBV28
D gene: .
J gene: TRBJ2-7
clone size: .
CDR3 protein: CASSFGGLNYEQYF
CDR3 DNA: TGTGCCAGCAGTTTTGGCGGACTTAACTACGAGCAGTACTTC

V gene: TRBV25-1
D gene: TRBD2
J gene: TRBJ2-5
clone size: .
CDR3 protein: CASSGGGVEVPAETQYF
CDR3 DNA: TGTGCCAGCAGTGGCGGGGGGGTGGAGGTGCCAGCGGAGACCCAGTACTTC

V gene: TRBV7-9
D gene: .
J gene: TRBJ2-4
clone size: few
CDR3 protein: CASSFYLAKNIQYF
CDR3 DNA: TGTGCCAGCAGCTTCTATCTAGCCAAAAACATTCAGTACTTC

V gene: TRBV24-1
D gene: TRBD2
J gene: TRBJ2-1
clone size: .
CDR3 protein: CATSALAGTSGINEQFF
CDR3 DNA: TGTGCCACCAGTGCCCTAGCCGGGACTAGCGGCATCAATGAGCAGTTCTTC

V gene: TRBV29-1
D gene: TRBD2
J gene: TRBJ2-7
clone size: .
CDR3 protein: CSVIIAGQNYEQYF
CDR3 DNA: TGCAGCGTTATCATAGCGGGACAAAACTACGAGCAGTACTTC

V gene: TRBV7-9
D gene: .
J gene: TRBJ2-7
clone size: .
CDR3 protein: CASSGAAGYEQYF
CDR3 DNA: TGTGCCAGCAGCGGTGCTGCAGGCTACGAGCAGTACTTC

V gene: TRBV27
D gene: .
J gene: TRBJ2-7
clone size: .
CDR3 protein: CASSLAGKLNEQYF
CDR3 DNA: TGTGCCAGCAGTTTGGCGGGGAAGCTGAACGAGCAGTACTTC

V gene: TRBV27
D gene: TRBD1
J gene: TRBJ2-7
clone size: .
CDR3 protein: CASSLAPGTESYEQYF
CDR3 DNA: TGTGCCAGCAGTTTAGCCCCCGGGACAGAATCCTACGAGCAGTACTTC

V gene: TRBV27
D gene: TRBD2
J gene: TRBJ2-7
clone size: few
CDR3 protein: CASSPTGLAGEEQYF
CDR3 DNA: TGTGCCAGCAGTCCAACGGGACTAGCGGGAGAAGAGCAGTACTTC

V gene: TRBV12-3/TRBV12-4
D gene: .
J gene: TRBJ2-5
clone size: few
CDR3 protein: CASSLSMYRETQYF
CDR3 DNA: TGTGCCAGCAGTTTGTCCATGTATCGAGAGACCCAGTACTTC

V gene: TRBV5-6
D gene: .
J gene: TRBJ2-2
clone size: .
CDR3 protein: CASSLPLDAGGLFF
CDR3 DNA: TGTGCCAGCAGCTTGCCCCTAGATGCCGGGGGGCTGTTTTTT

V gene: TRBV7-2
D gene: .
J gene: TRBJ2-1
clone size: few
CDR3 protein: CASSLEPGLRIQFF
CDR3 DNA: TGTGCCAGCAGCTTAGAGCCGGGACTTAGAATTCAGTTCTTC

V gene: TRBV6-2/TRBV6-3
D gene: .
J gene: TRBJ1-5
clone size: .
CDR3 protein: CASSYILGAGEFQPQHF
CDR3 DNA: TGTGCCAGCAGTTACATTCTGGGGGCAGGGGAGTTCCAGCCCCAGCATTTT

V gene: TRBV5-1
D gene: .
J gene: TRBJ2-3
clone size: .
CDR3 protein: CASSSLVPISDTQYF
CDR3 DNA: TGCGCCAGCAGCTCACTAGTTCCAATCTCTGATACGCAGTATTTT

V gene: TRBV28
D gene: TRBD1
J gene: TRBJ1-5
clone size: few
CDR3 protein: CASSLFERGTGFYSNQPQHF
CDR3 DNA: TGTGCCAGCAGTTTATTCGAGCGCGGGACAGGGTTTTATAGCAATCAGCCCCAGCATTTT

V gene: TRBV20-1
D gene: .
J gene: TRBJ1-2
clone size: once
CDR3 protein: CGATGTALSGGYTF
CDR3 DNA: TGCGGTGCTACCGGGACCGCTCTCAGTGGGGGCTACACCTTC

V gene: TRBV12-3/TRBV12-4
D gene: .
J gene: TRBJ2-3
clone size: few
CDR3 protein: CASSLTSISTDTQYF
CDR3 DNA: TGTGCCAGCAGTTTAACCAGCATAAGCACAGATACGCAGTATTTT

V gene: TRBV6-6
D gene: .
J gene: TRBJ2-5
clone size: .
CDR3 protein: CASCYSQETQYF
CDR3 DNA: TGTGCCAGCTGTTACAGCCAAGAGACCCAGTACTTC

V gene: TRBV5-1
D gene: .
J gene: TRBJ2-7
clone size: .
CDR3 protein: CASSRDRRSTYEQYF
CDR3 DNA: TGCGCCAGCAGCCGTGACCGCCGTAGTACCTACGAGCAGTACTTC

V gene: TRBV29-1
D gene: .
J gene: TRBJ2-7
clone size: .
CDR3 protein: CSVEEVAGNYYEQYF
CDR3 DNA: TGCAGCGTTGAAGAAGTAGCAGGGAACTATTACGAGCAGTACTTC

V gene: TRBV29-1
D gene: TRBD1
J gene: TRBJ2-1
clone size: .
CDR3 protein: CSVTPGTGEQFF
CDR3 DNA: TGCAGCGTAACACCAGGGACAGGTGAGCAGTTCTTC

V gene: TRBV27
D gene: .
J gene: TRBJ1-2
clone size: .
CDR3 protein: CASSLLGPIIGGYTF
CDR3 DNA: TGTGCCAGCAGTTTGTTGGGACCCATTATCGGTGGCTACACCTTC

V gene: TRBV27
D gene: TRBD1
J gene: TRBJ2-7
clone size: .
CDR3 protein: CASSSGQGKGYEQYF
CDR3 DNA: TGTGCCAGCAGTTCGGGACAGGGAAAAGGTTACGAGCAGTACTTC

V gene: TRBV28
D gene: TRBD1
J gene: TRBJ2-7
clone size: .
CDR3 protein: CASRRGDRAPVGYF
CDR3 DNA: TGTGCCAGCAGGAGGGGGGACAGGGCCCCAGTGGGGTACTTC